The 25 T cell receptor beta chains below come from one sample, sequenced in a study of T cell responses to AZD1222 COVID-19 vaccine. The protocol was immunoSEQ multiplex PCR, while the TCRdb copy is restricted to in-frame clones and leaves out a portion. This sample has 200,000 to 250,000 clones; around 93% occur once, and the top ten carry 0.9% to 1.1%. The sample consisted of peripheral blood, taken on day 0 of MenACWY control vaccination. Receptor source: an adult in good health.

In this sample, this clone turned up once. This sequence joins TRBV9 and TRBJ1-3; D is unresolved. Germline lookup yields CDR1 SGDLS and CDR2 YYNGEE. Trimming took 0 bases from V and 0 from J, leaving 7 bases between them. The CDR3 sequence is 15 residues long. CDR3: CASSVDSYSGNTIYF. CDR3 nucleotides: TGTGCCAGCAGCGTAGACAGCTACTCTGGAAACACCATATATTTT.

The chain recombines TRBV4-3 with TRBJ2-5; 12 bases align to TRBD2. The trim removed 3 bases at V and 4 bases at J, leaving 9 bases unmatched. This CDR3 comprises 17 residues. In germline, CDR1 is LGHNA, CDR2 YSLEER. The CDR3 region is CASSQNLAGGPAETQYF. The CDR3 nucleotides are TGCGCCAGCAGCCAGAATCTAGCGGGGGGGCCCGCAGAGACCCAGTACTTC.

The chain links TRBV29-1 to TRBJ1-6, with D hard to call. V lost 5 bases and J 9 bases, leaving 14 bases between the germline ends. Germline V gene sequence: CDR1 SQVTM, CDR2 ANQGSEA. The CDR3 is made up of 13 amino acids. This chain's CDR3 is CSVQIQARSPLHF. The CDR3 nucleotides read TGCAGCGTTCAAATCCAGGCGCGTTCACCCCTCCACTTT. The whole variable domain, filled in from reference TRBV29-1 and TRBJ1-6, reads SAVISQKPSRDICQRGTSLTIQCQVDSQVTMMFWYRQQPGQSLTLIATANQGSEATYESGFVIDKFPISRPNLTFSTLTVSNMSPEDSSIYLCSVQIQARSPLHFGNGTRLTVT.

The chain uses TRBV28 and TRBJ1-6, with 7 bases identical to TRBD1. This CDR3 region has 14 residues. Unmatched junction bases numbered 5, after V lost 6 bases and J lost 6 bases. Germline loops: CDR1 MDHEN, CDR2 SYDVKM. As DNA, the CDR3 is TGTGCCAGCAGAGGGGGCAGGGGTAATTCACCCCTCCACTTT. This translates into CASRGGRGNSPLHF. Supplemented by reference TRBV28 and TRBJ1-6, the full variable domain reads DVKVTQSSRYLVKRTGEKVFLECVQDMDHENMFWYRQDPGLGLRLIYFSYDVKMKEKGDIPEGYSVSREKKERFSLILESASTNQTSMYLCASRGGRGNSPLHFGNGTRLTVT.

V usage is TRBV5-1 and J usage is TRBJ1-6; 9 bases match TRBD1. Germline CDR1 reads SGHRS; CDR2 reads YFSETQ. After removal of 4 bases from V and 5 bases from J, the junction contained 13 bases not matched to a gene. This CDR3 is 18 amino acids long. The DNA for the CDR3 is TGCGCCAGCAGCCGAAGCTGGACAGGGGCGACGAATAATTCACCCCTCCACTTT. Amino acids: CASSRSWTGATNNSPLHF.

J is TRBJ1-2 and V is TRBV25-1; TRBD1 matches 9 bases. Looked up from germline, CDR1 is MGHDK and CDR2 is SYGVNS. The CDR3 contains 17 residues. Losses at the gene ends were 4 bases for V and 5 bases for J; bases not matched to a gene: 14. The CDR3 loop is CASSGGVPDRGPYGYTF. The CDR3 DNA reads TGTGCCAGCAGTGGAGGGGTCCCGGACAGGGGACCGTATGGCTACACCTTC.

The chain carries TRBV5-1 and TRBJ1-1; D is ambiguous. With 4 bases removed from V and 4 bases from J, the gap between germline ends came to 14 bases. This CDR3 region has 14 residues. Germline lookup yields CDR1 SGHRS and CDR2 YFSETQ. CDR3 amino acids: CASSPDGSGTEAFF. Written as DNA, the CDR3 is TGCGCCAGCAGCCCTGACGGCTCCGGCACTGAAGCTTTCTTT.

The chain combines TRBV11-2 with TRBJ2-2; perhaps TRBD1 as D (6 bases). V gave up 4 bases and J gave up 1 base, with 7 bases separating them. Germline V gene lookup returns CDR1 SGHAT and CDR2 FQNNGV. The CDR3 contains 14 residues. The CDR3, as DNA: TGTGCCAGCAGCTCGGACAGGAACACCGGGGAGCTGTTTTTT. This codes for CASSSDRNTGELFF.

The genes are TRBV25-1 and TRBJ1-2; no definite D call. V lost 5 bases, J lost 6 bases, and 13 bases lay in between. Germline CDR1 MGHDK, CDR2 SYGVNS. This CDR3 is built from 13 residues. The CDR3 bases are TGTGCCAGCAGTCCCGGGAGGGAACATGGCTACACCTTC. It specifies CASSPGREHGYTF.

The rearrangement joins TRBV18 to TRBJ2-7; weak D call: TRBD1 (5 bases). This CDR3 contains 15 residues. With 5 bases removed from V and 5 bases from J, the gap between germline ends came to 19 bases. Germline CDR1 KGHSH, CDR2 LQKENI. CDR3 DNA sequence: TGTGCCAGCTCAGTCACGTTGGCAGGGATCCACGAGCAGTACTTC. Protein: CASSVTLAGIHEQYF. The variable domain in full, with the rest retrieved from reference TRBV18 and TRBJ2-7, is NAGVMQNPRHLVRRRGQEARLRCSPMKGHSHVYWYRQLPEEGLKFMVYLQKENIIDESGMPKERFSAEFPKEGPSILRIQQVVRGDSAAYFCASSVTLAGIHEQYFGPGTRLTVT.

V is TRBV11-1 and J is TRBJ2-5; TRBD1 matches 7 bases. The germline V gene has CDR1 SGHAT and CDR2 FQDESV (reference sequence). The ends lost 4 bases at V and 9 bases at J; junction bases unmatched: 11. CDR3 size: 14 residues. The CDR3 spells CASSSGQFLGAQYF. The CDR3 DNA is TGTGCCAGCAGCTCGGGACAGTTTTTGGGGGCCCAGTACTTC.

The rearrangement uses TRBV7-2 and TRBJ1-2, with D uncertain. The CDR3 is made up of 14 amino acids. V gave up 4 bases and J gave up 8 bases, with 17 bases separating them. Germline loops: CDR1 SGHTA, CDR2 FQGNSA. The CDR3 DNA reads TGTGCCAGCAGCTCGGGTCAGACATTAAGGGGCTACACCTTC. Translated: CASSSGQTLRGYTF.

The gene calls are TRBV2 and TRBJ1-6; tentatively, D is TRBD1 (6 bases). V dropped 8 bases and J dropped 4 bases, with 9 bases sitting between them. Germline values: CDR1 SNHLY, CDR2 FYNNEI. The CDR3 runs 13 residues. The CDR3 DNA follows: TGTGCCAGCCAGGGGCCTTATAATTCACCCCTCCACTTT. It specifies CASQGPYNSPLHF.

The chain has TRBV28 and TRBJ2-7; 7 bases are shared with TRBD1. Looked up from germline, CDR1 is MDHEN and CDR2 is SYDVKM. This CDR3 spans 15 amino acids. The V segment lost 7 bases and the J segment 4 bases; nucleotides outside the gene matches: 13. CDR3 nucleotide sequence: TGTGCCAGCACCACCCGGGGACAGACTTTTTACGAGCAGTACTTC. Translation gives CASTTRGQTFYEQYF.

The rearrangement uses TRBV30 and TRBJ1-2; 7 bases are a match to TRBD1. Germline V gives CDR1 GTSNPN, CDR2 SVGIG (reference sequence). CDR3 length: 14 residues. The junction had 6 bases not matched to a gene; V was cut back by 1 base and J by 4 bases. The CDR3 loop is CAWSAQGGRYGYTF. The CDR3 DNA follows: TGTGCCTGGAGTGCCCAAGGGGGCCGCTATGGCTACACCTTC.

CDR3: CASSPSPERTTGELFF. The CDR3 coding sequence is TGTGCCAGCAGCCCTTCTCCGGAGCGGACCACCGGGGAGCTGTTTTTT. The gene calls are TRBV7-3 and TRBJ2-2; tentatively, D is TRBD2 (5 bases). V lost 5 bases and J 4 bases, leaving 17 bases between the germline ends. CDR3 length: 16 residues. CDR1 is SGHTA, CDR2 FQGTGA, per germline.

The chain couples TRBV15 to TRBJ1-1; 9 bases map to TRBD1. V shed 5 bases and J 9 bases; nucleotides not matched to a gene: 10. Germline-derived CDR1 and CDR2 are LNHNV and YYDKDF (reference sequence). The CDR3 is 14 residues long. The CDR3 is CATSLRDRAHKAFF. CDR3 DNA sequence: TGTGCCACCAGCCTCCGGGACAGGGCGCATAAAGCTTTCTTT.

The chain employs TRBV6-7 and TRBJ1-5, with unresolved D. TRBV6-7 falls under the ORF class, with uncertain function. The CDR3 length is 14 residues. V lost 7 bases, J lost 6 bases, and 16 bases lay in between. CDR3 DNA sequence: TGTGCCAGCAAAACCCCTTGCAGCGGTCAGCCCCAGCATTTT. It codes for CASKTPCSGQPQHF.

The CDR3 sequence is CASSLAQTVANYGYTF. DNA for the CDR3: TGTGCCAGCAGCTTAGCGCAGACGGTAGCTAACTATGGCTACACCTTC. The V gene is TRBV7-2, the J gene TRBJ1-2, with no clear D. The CDR3 contains 16 residues. From germline, CDR1 is SGHTA and CDR2 FQGNSA. V shed 0 bases and J shed 0 bases, with 11 bases lying between them.

The V gene is TRBV6-5, the J gene TRBJ1-2; TRBD1 might be the D (6 bases). Trimming cost V 5 bases and J 4 bases, with 17 bases left between them. The germline CDR1 and CDR2 sequences are MNHEY and SVGAGI. The CDR3 is made up of 15 amino acids. CDR3 sequence: CASSPRTVSFYGYTF. The CDR3 bases are TGTGCCAGCAGTCCAAGGACAGTTTCCTTCTATGGCTACACCTTC.

The chain recombines TRBV6-1 with TRBJ1-5, with TRBD1 as a possible D gene (5 bases). Germline values: CDR1 MNHNS, CDR2 SASEGT. The CDR3 is 13 amino acids. Deletions cut 2 bases from V and 7 bases from J, with 9 bases between. CDR3 coding DNA: TGTGCCAGCAGTGAAAACAGGATACAGCCCCAGCATTTT. It specifies CASSENRIQPQHF.

This chain connects TRBV5-1 to TRBJ1-4; 9 nucleotides agree with TRBD1. The CDR3 runs to 15 residues. Germline CDR1 is SGHRS and CDR2 is YFSETQ. With 4 bases clipped from V and 8 bases from J, the junction kept 9 bases outside the gene matches. As DNA, the CDR3 is TGCGCCAGCAGCGGGACCGGGACAGGGAACGAAAAACTGTTTTTT. The encoded protein is CASSGTGTGNEKLFF.

V usage is TRBV10-3 and J usage is TRBJ1-2; D remains unclear. Trimming removed 6 bases from V and 8 bases from J, with 16 bases in between. CDR1 ENHRY and CDR2 SYGVKD come from the germline V gene. The CDR3 spans 13 residues. CDR3 in amino acids: CAIRQALEEGYTF. The CDR3 coding sequence is TGTGCCATCAGGCAGGCCTTGGAGGAGGGCTACACCTTC.

The genes are TRBV5-1 and TRBJ2-5; TRBD2 aligns across 8 bases. Trimming took 3 bases from V and 5 from J; bases not matched to a gene: 3. Germline CDR1 is SGHRS and CDR2 is YFSETQ. The CDR3 is made up of 13 amino acids. The CDR3 DNA sequence: TGCGCCAGCAGCTCGGGAGGGGTGGAGACCCAGTACTTC. It specifies CASSSGGVETQYF. Using reference TRBV5-1 and TRBJ2-5 for the parts outside the CDR3, the full variable domain is KAGVTQTPRYLIKTRGQQVTLSCSPISGHRSVSWYQQTPGQGLQFLFEYFSETQRNKGNFPGRFSGRQFSNSRSEMNVSTLELGDSALYLCASSSGGVETQYFGPGTRLLVL.

Here the CDR3 reads CASKPRGPSTDTQYF. CDR3 bases: TGTGCCAGCAAGCCGCGAGGCCCTAGCACAGATACGCAGTATTTT. The chain has TRBV6-5 and TRBJ2-3, with D hard to call. Trimming took 7 bases from V and 0 from J, leaving 14 bases between them. Germline V lookup: CDR1 MNHEY, CDR2 SVGAGI. The CDR3 runs 15 residues.